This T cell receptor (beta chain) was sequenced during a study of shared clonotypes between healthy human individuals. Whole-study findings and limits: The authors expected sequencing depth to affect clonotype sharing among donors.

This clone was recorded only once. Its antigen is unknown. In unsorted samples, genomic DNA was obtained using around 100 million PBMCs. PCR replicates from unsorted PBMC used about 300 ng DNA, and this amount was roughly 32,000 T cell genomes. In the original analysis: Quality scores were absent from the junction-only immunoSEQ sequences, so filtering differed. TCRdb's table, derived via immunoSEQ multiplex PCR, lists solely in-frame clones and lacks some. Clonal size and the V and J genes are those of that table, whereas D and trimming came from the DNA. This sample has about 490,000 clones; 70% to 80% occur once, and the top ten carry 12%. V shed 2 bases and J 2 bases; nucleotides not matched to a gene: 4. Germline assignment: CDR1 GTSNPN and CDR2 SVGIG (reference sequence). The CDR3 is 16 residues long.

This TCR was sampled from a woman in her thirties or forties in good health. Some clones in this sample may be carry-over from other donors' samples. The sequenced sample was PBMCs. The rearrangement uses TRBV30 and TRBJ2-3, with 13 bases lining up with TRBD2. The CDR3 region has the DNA TGTGCCTGGAGTCGGGGACTAGCGGGAAACACAGATACGCAGTATTTT. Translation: CAWSRGLAGNTDTQYF.